One and the same sample provided the 20 T cell receptor beta chains below, sequenced in a study of OX40 agonist ivuxolimab in advanced cancers. This table comes from immunoSEQ multiplex PCR, and its TCRdb copy is limited to in-frame clones, with some not included. The data show tens of thousands of clones, with approximately 83% seen just once and 28% held by the top ten. The material sequenced was CD4+ or CD8+ T cells sorted from blood, taken in a trial of the OX40 agonist ivuxolimab. These receptors were collected from an adult with an advanced solid tumor such as melanoma, head and neck, liver or kidney cancer.

This chain connects TRBV5-6 to TRBJ2-7; D is unclear. Per germline, CDR1 SGHDT and CDR2 YYEEEE. This CDR3 contains 13 residues. Trimming stripped 0 bases from V and 0 bases from J, with 4 bases between. Here the CDR3 reads CASSLDGSYEQYF. The CDR3 region has the DNA TGTGCCAGCAGCTTGGACGGCTCCTACGAGCAGTACTTC.

The chain is built from TRBV5-4 and TRBJ1-4, with D possibly matching TRBD1 (5 bases). V was pared by 4 bases and J by 0 bases, with 10 bases between. This CDR3 comprises 15 residues. Germline CDR1 and CDR2: SGHNT and YYREEE (reference sequence). The CDR3 sequence is CASSPGSATNEKLFF. In nucleotides, the CDR3 is TGTGCCAGCAGCCCAGGGTCAGCAACTAATGAAAAACTGTTTTTT.

The V call is TRBV11-2, the J call TRBJ2-5; D gene uncertain. CDR3 length: 12 residues. V lost 1 base and J 2 bases, leaving 2 bases between the germline ends. Germline CDR1 and CDR2: SGHAT and FQNNGV. CDR3 residues: CASSLAQETQYF. The CDR3 coding sequence is TGTGCCAGCAGCTTAGCTCAAGAGACCCAGTACTTC.

The chain is built from TRBV4-1 and TRBJ2-7; the D is unclear. Per germline, CDR1 MGHRA and CDR2 YSYEKL. This CDR3 region has 16 residues. The ends were cut back, 0 bases at V and 3 bases at J, with 15 bases in the middle. The CDR3 loop reads CASSQDLGDGYYEQYF. The CDR3 DNA is TGCGCCAGCAGCCAAGATCTTGGAGACGGCTACTACGAGCAGTACTTC.

The chain couples TRBV27 to TRBJ2-5, with D perhaps TRBD1 (5 bases). This CDR3 is 16 amino acids long. Germline loops: CDR1 MNHEY, CDR2 SMNVEV (reference sequence). Trimming removed 6 bases from V and 2 bases from J, with 19 bases in between. The CDR3: CASSRAPGSRQETQYF. CDR3 DNA: TGTGCCAGCAGCCGAGCCCCAGGGTCCCGTCAAGAGACCCAGTACTTC.

The chain joins TRBV20-1 to TRBJ1-2; no firm D call. Between the trimmed V and J ends, which lost 1 base and 6 bases, there was a span of 3 bases. The CDR3 sequence is 10 residues long. The V gene's germline CDR1 is DFQATT and CDR2 SNEGSKA (reference sequence). The CDR3 sequence is CSARGDGYTF. The CDR3, as DNA: TGCAGTGCTAGAGGGGATGGCTACACCTTC.

The chain recombines TRBV9 with TRBJ1-1; maybe TRBD1 (6 bases). The CDR3 runs to 15 residues. The V gene lost 1 base and the J gene lost 2 bases, with 12 bases spanning the gap. The V gene's germline CDR1 is SGDLS and CDR2 YYNGEE. The CDR3 bases are TGTGCCAGCAGCGTAAACCGGGACATCAACACTGAAGCTTTCTTT. This encodes CASSVNRDINTEAFF.

This clone has only one observation. The rearrangement links TRBV2 to TRBJ2-7; 10 bases fit TRBD1. V lost 0 bases and J lost 6; bases outside the gene matches: 20. Germline V gene lookup returns CDR1 SNHLY and CDR2 FYNNEI. CDR3 length: 20 residues. The DNA for the CDR3 is TGTGCCAGCAGTGAAGCGTTCCCGGGACAGGGGAGGGGAGACTACGGCGAGCAGTACTTC. Encoded protein: CASSEAFPGQGRGDYGEQYF.

This clone was found once. It is likely a read error: a sequence one base away is far more abundant. The gene calls are TRBV14 and TRBJ2-1; unclear D gene. V gave up 1 base and J gave up 12 bases, with 13 bases separating them. CDR1 is SGHDN and CDR2 is FVKESK in the germline V gene. The CDR3 extends over 13 amino acids. The CDR3 protein is CASSQVAGSGQFF. The CDR3 bases are TGTGCCAGCAGCCAAGTGGCAGGCTCTGGGCAGTTCTTC.

The chain couples TRBV4-1 to TRBJ1-3; D call uncertain. This CDR3 spans 15 amino acids. V lost 0 bases and J 1 base, leaving 7 bases between the germline ends. CDR1 MGHRA and CDR2 YSYEKL come from the germline V gene. CDR3 coding DNA: TGCGCCAGCAGCCAAGACAGAGGGTCTGGAAACACCATATATTTT. Protein: CASSQDRGSGNTIYF.

This clone was observed once. This chain uses TRBV28 with TRBJ1-4; 9 bases map to TRBD1. The CDR3 extends over 17 amino acids. V trimming: 5 bases; J trimming: 7 bases; junction bases outside the gene matches: 14. Germline V gene sequence: CDR1 MDHEN, CDR2 SYDVKM. For the CDR3, the DNA is TGTGCCAGCAGTAGCCCAGACAGGGGGTATCGAAGTGAAAAACTGTTTTTT. Its translation is CASSSPDRGYRSEKLFF.

CDR3 protein: CSVPDRGEKLFF. The CDR3 DNA is TGCAGCGTCCCGGACAGGGGGGAAAAACTGTTTTTT. V usage is TRBV29-1 and J usage is TRBJ1-4; 10 positions agree with TRBD1. The V and J ends lost 6 bases and 8 bases, in that order; junction bases with no gene match: 3. Germline V gene sequence: CDR1 SQVTM, CDR2 ANQGSEA. CDR3 length: 12 amino acids.

The chain couples TRBV27 to TRBJ2-7; maybe TRBD2 (6 bases). CDR1 MNHEY and CDR2 SMNVEV come from the germline V gene (reference sequence). The CDR3 extends over 14 amino acids. V lost 5 bases, J lost 4 bases, and 15 bases lay in between. The CDR3 region has the DNA TGTGCCAGCAGTCCCCGCGGCGGGGTGTACGAGCAGTACTTC. It codes for CASSPRGGVYEQYF.

The V call is TRBV19, the J call TRBJ2-7; unclear D gene. With 3 bases removed from V and 0 bases from J, the gap between germline ends came to 9 bases. CDR1 is LNHDA, CDR2 SQIVND, per germline (reference sequence). The CDR3 length is 14 residues. The CDR3 sequence is CASSILDGSYEQYF. In nucleotides, the CDR3 is TGTGCCAGTAGTATCCTGGACGGCTCCTACGAGCAGTACTTC.

This chain links TRBV19 with TRBJ2-4; D is ambiguous. CDR3 size: 15 residues. V lost 6 bases, J lost 4 bases, and 16 bases lay in between. Germline CDR1 is LNHDA and CDR2 is SQIVND (reference sequence). DNA for the CDR3: TGTGCCAGTAGGCCCGAGGTTGGCGGTAAAAACATTCAGTACTTC. Protein sequence: CASRPEVGGKNIQYF.

J is TRBJ2-1 and V is TRBV9; maybe TRBD1 (5 bases). In germline, CDR1 is SGDLS, CDR2 YYNGEE. The CDR3 consists of 17 residues. V was pared by 0 bases and J by 2 bases, with 15 bases between. CDR3 bases: TGTGCCAGCAGCGTAGGATGGGGCTACCCCCCCTACAATGAGCAGTTCTTC. Protein: CASSVGWGYPPYNEQFF.

The chain recombines TRBV6-5 with TRBJ1-5, with a weak D call TRBD1 (6 bases). Trimming cost V 5 bases and J 7 bases, with 12 bases left between them. The germline V gene encodes CDR1 MNHEY and CDR2 SVGAGI. CDR3 length equals 13 residues. The CDR3 sequence: CASSIGGAQPQHF. The DNA of the CDR3 is TGTGCCAGCAGTATAGGGGGGGCCCAGCCCCAGCATTTT.

The genes are TRBV7-8 and TRBJ2-2; 8 bases are shared with TRBD1. CDR3 length: 16 amino acids. In germline, CDR1 is SGHVS, CDR2 FQNEAQ. The junction had 5 bases not matched to a gene; V was cut back by 5 bases and J by 0 bases. The CDR3 region has the DNA TGTGCCAGCAGCCCCGCGACAGGGGCGAACACCGGGGAGCTGTTTTTT. Its translation is CASSPATGANTGELFF.

DNA for the CDR3: TGTGCCAGCAGAGAGACAGGGGCTCTCTACGAGCAGTACTTC. Protein product: CASRETGALYEQYF. The chain is built from TRBV6-1 and TRBJ2-7; 8 bases align to TRBD1. The J segment lost 3 bases and the V segment lost 6 bases, leaving 7 bases of the junction unmatched. Germline CDR1 MNHNS, CDR2 SASEGT. The CDR3 consists of 14 residues.

The J gene is TRBJ2-3, the V gene TRBV7-6, with D possibly TRBD2 on 7 matching bases. The CDR3 covers 14 residues. Trimming took 7 bases from V and 4 from J, leaving 15 bases between them. Germline V CDR1 and CDR2: SGHVS, FNYEAQ. CDR3 sequence reads: CASTRGASADTQYF. The CDR3 region has the DNA TGTGCCAGCACCCGGGGGGCCAGTGCAGATACGCAGTATTTT.